This T cell receptor beta chain originates from a study of T cells in Graves' hyperthyroidism and ophthalmopathy. The CDR3 has 14 amino acids. The V gene lost 0 bases and the J gene lost 3 bases, with 6 bases spanning the gap. The germline V gene encodes CDR1 ENHRY and CDR2 SYGVKD. The CDR3 regions of TCR beta were amplified from RNA transcripts. Carried out on the TCR CDR3, a first-round RT-PCR used the HTBI primer set. TCRdb used MiXCR to reprocess the multiplex PCR reads, holding one entry per CDR3 protein. This table holds about 570,000 distinct CDR3 sequences, more than 45% found once. In making diagnoses, clinical symptoms, serum thyroxine and TRAb, thyroid ultrasound and orbital computed tomography were all used. General study findings and limits: In the blood, most expanded thyroid clonotypes above 0.001 appeared as well. Ophthalmopathy was predicted by the model a median of about 6.7 months ahead of onset.

A note on this clonotype: Its antigen is not known.

The origin of this receptor is an adult woman with Graves' disease, either hyperthyroidism or ophthalmopathy (not recorded which). The material sequenced was peripheral blood or thyroid tissue (not recorded which). The chain employs TRBV10-3 and TRBJ1-5; D is undetermined. As DNA, the CDR3 is TGTGCCATCAGTGAGTCTGTGTACAATCAGCCCCAGCATTTT. Translation gives CAISESVYNQPQHF.